This T cell receptor beta chain stems from a study of regulatory T cells in long-lasting Graves disease (TCRdb year 2021). Background on the whole study: Persistent Graves' disease was defined as antithyroid drug treatment for over 5 years with persistently positive TSH receptor autoantibodies. The study was conducted in China and was registered as a clinical trial. Persistent Graves' disease patients in the clinical cohort had taken antithyroid drugs for approximately 9.5 years on average. Patients with persistent Graves' disease were compared with patients with newly diagnosed Graves' disease using TCR sequencing and RNA sequencing of peripheral blood. A total of 33 samples were covered by TCR sequencing, comprising around 13 persistent and approximately 20 newly diagnosed Graves' disease patients. The paper as a whole reports these results and caveats: Persistent Graves' disease patients showed lower TCR Shannon entropy and fewer highly expanded clones than newly diagnosed patients, suggesting clonal expansion. Only peripheral blood was studied, because thyroid tissue, the primary lesion, was inaccessible. Sequencing and analysis were limited to the TCR beta chain. The authors acknowledged the small sample size as a limitation that may reduce accuracy. Persistent patients shared more public clonotypes among themselves (fewer than 3,000) than newly diagnosed patients did (approximately 970). Preferential use of TRBV28, TRBJ1-2 and TRBJ2-5 was observed in persistent disease, whereas TRBV20-1 and TRBJ2-1 were favored in newly diagnosed disease.

Reading the label with the study, this specimen's time point is: persistent/refractory GD, antithyroid drugs over 5 years with positive TRAb. For both TCR sequencing and RNA sequencing, RNA was extracted from PBMCs using TRIzol. The diagnosis of Graves' disease followed American Thyroid Association guidelines. Patients for the study were recruited at an endocrinology department in Xi'an, China. From each patient, 8 to 10 milliliters of peripheral blood was collected into an EDTA anticoagulant tube. PBMCs were isolated by Ficoll Paque Plus density gradient separation without further T cell sorting. An Agilent 2100 Bioanalyzer and agarose gel were used to check RNA quality, while a NanoDrop 2000 measured RNA concentration. The sample holds a few counts of this clonotype. Its antigen remains undetermined. Base qualities are not recorded, but no much larger clone differs from it by a single base. Libraries were constructed by multiplex PCR. TCRdb names Illumina HiSeq 4000 as the instrument used. TCR beta libraries were built with iRepertoire HTBI primers and Arm-PCR amplification of CDR3 regions. Gel purification was performed on PCR products prior to sequencing. The authors' pipeline ran thus. Gene usage analysis of CDR3 amino acid clonotypes used the approximately 56 TRBV and some 15 TRBJ segments found across samples. COPE and FqMerger were used to merge the filtered high-quality paired reads into contigs. BLAST was used to align contigs to IMGT TRBV, TRBD and TRBJ reference genes, and CDR3 was defined according to IMGT. Highly expanded clones were defined as clonotypes with a frequency above 0.1%. Shannon entropy served as the measure of repertoire diversity, while the Gini coefficient captured V-J evenness. Clonotypes shared by more than one individual were considered public. TCRdb itself trimmed the public reads at Q25 with fastp, ran MiXCR and retained productive beta chains. All rows with the same CDR3 protein become a single entry with the most common DNA and genes. The V and J calls were not made by the authors but by TCRdb's processing. Present in this sample are 700,000 or so distinct CDR3 sequences, 25% to 35% of which were seen just once. 40% to 55% of the sample goes to the ten largest clones.

According to the germline V gene (reference sequence), CDR1 reads MNHEY and CDR2 reads SMNVEV. The CDR3 runs 16 amino acids, cysteine and phenylalanine included. The read is trimmed to its CDR3 DNA, 48 bases read in frame from base 1. Germline trimming amounts to 4 bases on V and 4 bases on J, with 6 as the count of junction bases outside the gene matches. The sequences come from peripheral blood mononuclear cells (PBMCs), collected when the disease was refractory, from a patient treated with antithyroid drugs. The sequence links TRBV27 to TRBJ2-1, with TRBD2 identical over 11 junction bases. The clonotype comes from a female donor with Graves disease. The CDR3 region reads CASSSLTSGVYNEQFF. The DNA reads TGTGCCAGCAGTTCCCTGACTAGCGGGGTTTACAATGAGCAGTTCTTC.